The clone carrying this T cell receptor (beta chain) has at least ten counts. Its target is not known. The CDR3 totals 14 residues. CDR1 and CDR2 from the germline V gene are SGHRS and YFSETQ. Losses at the gene ends were 4 bases for V and 6 bases for J; bases not matched to a gene: 6. Preparing the TCRbeta library involved the use of unique molecular identifiers. A single record per CDR3 protein comes from TCRdb applying MiXCR to the PCR reads. Of 500,000 to 750,000 distinct CDR3 sequences listed, roughly 30% are singletons. The data originate from a study of T-cell reconstitution after alpha-beta-depleted transplantation in children. General study points: Elevated TCRbeta diversity at day 60 was traced, in some patients, to surviving recipient T cells and thymic progenitors. At the one-year point after transplant, T-cell counts and TCRbeta diversity were found to come mostly from T cells that had been newly produced.

The sequencing used PBMCs, collected before TCRalphabeta/CD19-depleted stem cell transplant. This TCR derives from a boy younger than two with Wiskott-Aldrich syndrome, due to receive a stem cell transplant. The genes are TRBV5-1 and TRBJ2-2, with 7 nucleotides matching TRBD1. CDR3 loop: CASSLQQGPGELFF. In DNA form, the CDR3 reads TGCGCCAGCAGCCTCCAACAGGGGCCCGGGGAGCTGTTTTTT.